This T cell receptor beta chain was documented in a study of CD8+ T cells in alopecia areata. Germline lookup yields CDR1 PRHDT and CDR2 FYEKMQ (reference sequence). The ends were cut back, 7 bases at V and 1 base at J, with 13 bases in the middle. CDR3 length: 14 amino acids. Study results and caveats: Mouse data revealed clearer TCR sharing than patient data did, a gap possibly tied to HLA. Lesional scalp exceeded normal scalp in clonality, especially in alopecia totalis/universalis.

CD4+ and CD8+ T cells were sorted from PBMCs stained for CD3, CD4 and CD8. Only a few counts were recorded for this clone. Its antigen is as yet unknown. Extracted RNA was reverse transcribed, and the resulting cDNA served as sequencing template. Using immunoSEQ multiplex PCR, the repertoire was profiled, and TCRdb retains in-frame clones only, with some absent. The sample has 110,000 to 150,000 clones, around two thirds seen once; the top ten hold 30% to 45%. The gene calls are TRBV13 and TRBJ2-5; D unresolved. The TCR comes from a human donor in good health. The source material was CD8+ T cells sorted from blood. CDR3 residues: CASTRWQGQETQYF. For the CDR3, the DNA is TGTGCCAGCACCCGGTGGCAAGGCCAAGAGACCCAGTACTTC.